The source of this T cell receptor beta chain is a study of blood T cell repertoires in COVID-19. Looking at the study overall: Sites across the United States, Italy and Spain contributed samples from acute and convalescent COVID-19. T cells, B-cell-depleted T cells, or PBMCs provided the cDNA or gDNA that served as material.

Germline CDR1 and CDR2: SEHNR and FQNEAQ (reference sequence). Trimming shortened V by 2 bases and J by 2 bases, and 9 bases separated the two germline ends. CDR3 length equals 14 residues. In the authors' workflow: From reference gene primer amplification, estimates of nucleated cell counts were derived. Measured with immunoSEQ multiplex PCR; TCRdb has only the in-frame clones, and not every one. For V, J and clone size, that table is used; D and trimming come from the DNA. The table lists under 50,000 clones, 82% of them singletons, with roughly 7.7% in the top ten. Sequencing used peripheral blood. The TCR comes from a man aged 35-49 years with acute or convalescent COVID-19. This chain connects TRBV7-9 to TRBJ1-1; D is perhaps TRBD1 (5 bases). The CDR3 reads CASSLNQGNTEAFF. The CDR3 region has the DNA TGTGCCAGCAGCTTAAACCAGGGAAACACTGAAGCTTTCTTT.